A single sample gave rise to the 21 T cell receptor beta chains below, sequenced in a study of Ad26.COV2.S vaccination and SARS-CoV-2 variants. The repertoire was sequenced with immunoSEQ multiplex PCR; TCRdb's copy has only in-frame clones and lacks some. The sample consists of about 350,000 clones, around 90% of them appearing once. This sample's treatment: about 20 received Ad26.COV2.S at low or high dose, single or two shots; about 5 received placebo; per-sample allocation not given. Specimens were obtained on day 63 following the first vaccine or placebo injection. The input for sequencing was peripheral blood, taken in a trial of Ad26.COV2.S vaccine versus placebo. These receptor sequences come from a person aged 18-65 years who received the Ad26.COV2.S COVID-19 vaccine or a placebo.

The rearrangement links TRBV6-5 to TRBJ2-1; D is unresolved. Trimming shortened V by 2 bases and J by 8 bases, and 16 bases separated the two germline ends. This CDR3 has 15 amino acids. Germline assignment: CDR1 MNHEY and CDR2 SVGAGI. CDR3 in amino acids: CASSYQWARSDEQFF. The CDR3 DNA is TGTGCCAGCAGTTACCAATGGGCCCGGAGTGATGAGCAGTTCTTC.

The chain is built from TRBV10-3 and TRBJ2-7, with 9 bases identical to TRBD1. The CDR3 is 14 amino acids. The V gene's germline CDR1 is ENHRY and CDR2 SYGVKD. V was pared by 10 bases and J by 3 bases, with 10 bases of the junction left unmatched. This chain's CDR3 is CATTSPGQGYEQYF. The CDR3 DNA reads as TGTGCCACCACATCGCCGGGACAGGGCTACGAGCAGTACTTC.

The chain joins TRBV27 to TRBJ2-7; possible D gene TRBD1, 6 bases. This CDR3 is 15 amino acids long. The germline gives CDR1 MNHEY, CDR2 SMNVEV (reference sequence). V lost 10 bases and J 0 bases, leaving 19 bases between the germline ends. DNA of the CDR3: TGTGCCACCAGGCCTCCCGGGACATACTCCTACGAGCAGTACTTC. It is translated as CATRPPGTYSYEQYF.

This clone occurred once. The same CDR3 arises from other DNA sequences in this sample as well. The CDR3 sequence: CASSTRGTDTQYF. The CDR3, as DNA: TGTGCCAGTAGTACCCGGGGCACAGATACGCAGTATTTT. V is TRBV19 and J is TRBJ2-3; no definite D call. Germline CDR1 is LNHDA and CDR2 is SQIVND (reference sequence). The V and J ends lost 4 bases and 1 base respectively, with 6 bases between them. CDR3 length: 13 residues.

The chain links TRBV9 to TRBJ1-2, with D tentatively TRBD1 (5 bases). The CDR3 covers 14 residues. Germline CDR1 reads SGDLS; CDR2 reads YYNGEE. The V end was cut by 0 bases, the J end by 3 bases, with 9 bases between. CDR3 loop: CASSVGSGDYGYTF. For the CDR3, the DNA is TGTGCCAGCAGCGTAGGATCGGGGGACTATGGCTACACCTTC.

CDR3 bases: TGTGCCTGGAGTTTAAGAGGAGGCTTCAACACTGAAGCTTTCTTT. Amino acid sequence: CAWSLRGGFNTEAFF. The genes are TRBV30 and TRBJ1-1; D remains ambiguous. V dropped 2 bases and J dropped 2 bases, with 15 bases sitting between them. CDR1 and CDR2 from the germline V gene are GTSNPN and SVGIG (reference sequence). CDR3 length equals 15 residues.

J is TRBJ2-7 and V is TRBV7-9; 8 nucleotides match TRBD1. The CDR3 is 16 residues long. V shed 4 bases and J 5 bases; nucleotides not matched to a gene: 13. CDR1 and CDR2 from the germline V gene are SEHNR and FQNEAQ (reference sequence). The CDR3: CASSSGVTGVLNEQYF. The CDR3 DNA is TGTGCCAGCAGCTCGGGGGTGACAGGGGTATTGAACGAGCAGTACTTC.

The genes are TRBV2 and TRBJ1-2; D gene unclear. With 4 bases removed from V and 8 bases from J, the gap between germline ends came to 14 bases. The germline V gene encodes CDR1 SNHLY and CDR2 FYNNEI. The CDR3 has 13 amino acids. This CDR3 is CASSVIPDPGYTF. DNA for the CDR3: TGTGCCAGCAGTGTCATTCCAGACCCCGGCTACACCTTC.

This chain uses TRBV4-1 with TRBJ1-1; D call uncertain. Trimming removed 1 base at V and 5 bases at J, with 5 bases between. Germline-derived CDR1 and CDR2 are MGHRA and YSYEKL. CDR3 length equals 12 residues. The CDR3 DNA is TGCGCCAGCAGCCAAGGAGCAACTGAAGCTTTCTTT. This gives the protein CASSQGATEAFF.

The chain joins TRBV28 to TRBJ2-7; no firm D call. The CDR3 extends over 13 amino acids. The germline CDR1 and CDR2 sequences are MDHEN and SYDVKM. The ends were cut back, 3 bases at V and 0 bases at J, with 6 bases in the middle. This CDR3 is CASSFSNSYEQYF. The CDR3 nucleotides are TGTGCCAGCAGTTTTTCAAACTCCTACGAGCAGTACTTC.

This clone was seen ten or more times. The gene calls are TRBV19 and TRBJ1-1, with TRBD1 as a possible D gene (6 bases). Germline V gene data show CDR1 as LNHDA and CDR2 as SQIVND (reference sequence). This CDR3 region has 16 residues. Trimming took 6 bases from V and 0 from J, leaving 17 bases between them. CDR3 region: CASSRRDNEMNTEAFF. DNA of the CDR3: TGTGCCAGTAGCCGCCGGGACAACGAAATGAACACTGAAGCTTTCTTT.

V is TRBV6-6 and J is TRBJ2-5; 11 bases match TRBD2. Germline V lookup: CDR1 MNHNY, CDR2 SVGAGI (reference sequence). Losses at the gene ends were 5 bases for V and 5 bases for J; bases not matched to a gene: 1. The length of the CDR3 is 13 residues. CDR3 sequence: CASSPSGRETQYF. The DNA of the CDR3 is TGTGCCAGCAGTCCTAGCGGGAGGGAGACCCAGTACTTC.

V and J are TRBV5-1 and TRBJ2-1; 7 nucleotides align to TRBD2. The CDR3 is made up of 17 amino acids. Per the germline V gene, CDR1 is SGHRS and CDR2 is YFSETQ. V lost 5 bases and J lost 3; bases outside the gene matches: 14. The CDR3 DNA is TGCGCCAGCAGGGAGGGTCCCGAAGGGAGGGTCTACAATGAGCAGTTCTTC. Translation gives CASREGPEGRVYNEQFF.

This clone has more than one count but fewer than ten. The chain is built from TRBV6-5 and TRBJ1-3, with 7 bases aligning to TRBD1. From germline, CDR1 is MNHEY and CDR2 SVGAGI. V dropped 6 bases and J dropped 3; count of bases not matched to a gene: 2. The CDR3 contains 13 residues. This CDR3 is CASSDRVGNTIYF. The CDR3 coding sequence is TGTGCCAGCAGCGACAGGGTTGGAAACACCATATATTTT.

The CDR3 sequence is CASSEKPPQEFTDTQYF. The CDR3 DNA is TGTGCCAGCAGTGAAAAGCCTCCACAAGAATTCACAGATACGCAGTATTTT. The gene calls are TRBV6-1 and TRBJ2-3; D call uncertain. Germline V gene data show CDR1 as MNHNS and CDR2 as SASEGT. CDR3 length: 17 amino acids. Trimming pared 2 bases from V and 2 bases from J, leaving 17 bases between.

The chain couples TRBV14 to TRBJ2-1, with 7 bases lining up with TRBD1. This CDR3 contains 17 residues. CDR1 is SGHDN and CDR2 is FVKESK in the germline V gene. V trimming: 4 bases; J trimming: 4 bases; junction bases outside the gene matches: 13. The CDR3 DNA sequence: TGTGCCAGCAGCCGTTCACAGGGGTTAGGTCTGTACAATGAGCAGTTCTTC. Amino acids: CASSRSQGLGLYNEQFF. Full variable domain (remainder filled in from reference TRBV14 and TRBJ2-1): EAGVTQFPSHSVIEKGQTVTLRCDPISGHDNLYWYRRVMGKEIKFLLHFVKESKQDESGMPNNRFLAERTGGTYSTLKVQPAELEDSGVYFCASSRSQGLGLYNEQFFGPGTRLTVL.

This clone was seen just once. The CDR3 spells CASSSEGLAGENTGELFF. Written as DNA, the CDR3 is TGTGCCAGCAGCAGCGAGGGGCTAGCGGGGGAGAACACCGGGGAGCTGTTTTTT. The gene calls are TRBV7-9 and TRBJ2-2; 10 bases line up with TRBD2. The V and J ends lost 5 bases and 1 base, in that order; junction bases with no gene match: 10. Germline V gives CDR1 SEHNR, CDR2 FQNEAQ (reference sequence). The CDR3 extends over 18 amino acids.

The V and J genes are TRBV18 and TRBJ2-7; D unresolved. Trimming pared 0 bases from V and 2 bases from J, leaving 11 bases between. In germline, CDR1 is KGHSH, CDR2 LQKENI. CDR3 length: 15 residues. The CDR3 region has the DNA TGTGCCAGCTCACCACCCCTGGGCAGACCCTACGAGCAGTACTTC. Encoded protein: CASSPPLGRPYEQYF.

The V and J genes are TRBV4-2 and TRBJ2-2; TRBD2 agrees at 9 bases. The CDR3 has 17 amino acids. In germline, CDR1 is LGHNA, CDR2 YNFKEQ. V trimming: 0 bases; J trimming: 2 bases; junction bases outside the gene matches: 4. The CDR3 reads CASSQEISGGNTGELFF. CDR3 in DNA: TGTGCCAGCAGCCAAGAAATTAGCGGGGGCAACACCGGGGAGCTGTTTTTT.

The chain joins TRBV30 to TRBJ1-1; D ambiguous. The CDR3 is 14 residues long. The V end was cut by 3 bases, the J end by 0 bases, with 11 bases between. Germline values: CDR1 GTSNPN, CDR2 SVGIG (reference sequence). CDR3 DNA sequence: TGTGCCTGGAGATTAAGTGGAATGAACACTGAAGCTTTCTTT. Translation gives CAWRLSGMNTEAFF.

The rearrangement links TRBV29-1 to TRBJ1-5, with D possibly matching TRBD1 (6 bases). The length of the CDR3 is 19 residues. In germline, CDR1 is SQVTM, CDR2 ANQGSEA. Deletions cut 8 bases from V and 3 bases from J, with 32 bases between. The CDR3 loop is CSPTEEADRGYRINQPQHF. The CDR3, as DNA: TGCAGCCCCACCGAGGAGGCGGACAGAGGATACAGAATCAATCAGCCCCAGCATTTT.